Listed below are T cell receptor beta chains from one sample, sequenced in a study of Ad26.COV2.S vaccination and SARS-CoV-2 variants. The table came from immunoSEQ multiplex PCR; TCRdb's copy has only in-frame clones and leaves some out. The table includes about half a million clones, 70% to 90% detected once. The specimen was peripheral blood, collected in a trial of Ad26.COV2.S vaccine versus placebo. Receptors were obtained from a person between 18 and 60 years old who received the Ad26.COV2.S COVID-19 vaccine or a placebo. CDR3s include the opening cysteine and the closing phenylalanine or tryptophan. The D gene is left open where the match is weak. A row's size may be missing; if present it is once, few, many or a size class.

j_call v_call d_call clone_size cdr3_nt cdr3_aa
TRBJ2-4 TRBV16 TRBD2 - TGTGCCAGCAGCCCCATCCTAGCGGGGCTAGCCAAAAACATTCAGTACTTC CASSPILAGLAKNIQYF
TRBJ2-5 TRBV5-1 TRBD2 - TGCGCCAGCGCCGGGCCGGGAGCGGGAGAAGAGACCCAGTACTTC CASAGPGAGEETQYF
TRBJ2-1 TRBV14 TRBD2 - TGTGCCAGCAGCCGTCGTTTAGCGGGAGGGCCAAGTGAGCAGTTCTTC CASSRRLAGGPSEQFF
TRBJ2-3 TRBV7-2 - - TGTGCCAGCAGCTTAAATGGCATGGGGGCAGATACGCAGTATTTT CASSLNGMGADTQYF
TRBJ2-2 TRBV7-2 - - TGTGCCAGCAGCTTACAGCTGAACACCGGGGAGCTGTTTTTT CASSLQLNTGELFF
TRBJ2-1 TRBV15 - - TGTGCCACGGAAAATGCGGGCTCCTACAATGAGCAGTTCTTC CATENAGSYNEQFF
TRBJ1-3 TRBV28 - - TGTGCCAGCAGTTTACCGGCCTTTTCTGGAAACACCATATATTTT CASSLPAFSGNTIYF
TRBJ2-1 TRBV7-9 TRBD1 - TGTGCCAGCAGCCCAGGACAGGGATCGATACGGCGCGATGAGCAGTTCTTC CASSPGQGSIRRDEQFF
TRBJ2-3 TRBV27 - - TGTGCCAGCAGTTTGATAGGGCCTTCTGGAGATACGCAGTATTTT CASSLIGPSGDTQYF
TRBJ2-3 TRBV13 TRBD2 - TGTGCCAGCAGCTTAGCCGGGACTAGCGCTACAGATACGCAGTATTTT CASSLAGTSATDTQYF
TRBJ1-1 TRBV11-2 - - TGTGCCAGCAGCTCACAAATTTCGAACACTGAAGCTTTCTTT CASSSQISNTEAFF
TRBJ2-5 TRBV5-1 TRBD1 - TGCGCCAGCAGCTACGCCCCTACAGGGGGCGCCGAGACCCAGTACTTC CASSYAPTGGAETQYF
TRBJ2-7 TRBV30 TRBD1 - TGTGCCGGGAAAAAGGGGGCGGTTACCTACGAGCAGTACTTC CAGKKGAVTYEQYF
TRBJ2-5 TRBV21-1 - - TGTGCCAGCAGCAACGTGGCGGGCCAGACACACCAAGAGACCCAGTACTTC CASSNVAGQTHQETQYF
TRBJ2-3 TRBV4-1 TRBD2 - TGCGCCAGCAGCCAAGATCTAGCGGGAGGGAGGAGGGGTACGCAGTATTTT CASSQDLAGGRRGTQYF
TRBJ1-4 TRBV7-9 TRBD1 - TGTGCCAGCAGCTTAGGACAGGGGTATAATGAAAAACTGTTTTTT CASSLGQGYNEKLFF
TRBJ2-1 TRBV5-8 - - TGTGCCAGCAGCTTACGGGTCCAAGGGCAGTTCTTC CASSLRVQGQFF
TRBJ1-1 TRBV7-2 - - TGTGCCAGCAGCTTAGCAGACGGGAACACTGAAGCTTTCTTT CASSLADGNTEAFF
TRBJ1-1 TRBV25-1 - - TGTGCCAGCAGTGAATACGGCACTGAAGCTTTCTTT CASSEYGTEAFF
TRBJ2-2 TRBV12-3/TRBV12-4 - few TGTGCCAGCAGTTTAGCGCACACCGGGGAGCTGTTTTTT CASSLAHTGELFF
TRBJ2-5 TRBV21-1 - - TGTGCCAACCGGGACAGGGGTCTGGGGGAGACCCAGTACTTC CANRDRGLGETQYF
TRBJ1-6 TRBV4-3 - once TGCGCCAGCAGCCGGGCGGTTACAGGGAGTTCACCCCTCCACTTT CASSRAVTGSSPLHF
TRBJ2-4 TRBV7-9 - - TGTGCCAGCAGCTTCGGGACAAAAAACATTCAGTACTTC CASSFGTKNIQYF
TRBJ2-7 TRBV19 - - TGTGCCAGTACCTCAGGCGGCAAGCAGTACTTC CASTSGGKQYF
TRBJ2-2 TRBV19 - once TGTGCCAGTAGTATGTGGGAGACGAACACCGGGGAGCTGTTTTTT CASSMWETNTGELFF
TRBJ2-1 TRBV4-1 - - TGCGCCAGCAGCCAAGATAGCCACAGGGCAGCCTACAATGAGCAGTTCTTC CASSQDSHRAAYNEQFF
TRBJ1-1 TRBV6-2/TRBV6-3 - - TGTGCCAGCTGTTGGGGCCGGGGCACTGAAGCTTTCTTT CASCWGRGTEAFF
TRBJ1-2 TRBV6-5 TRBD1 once TGTGCCAGCAGTTACTCGACCAGGGGGTACCTTGGCTACACCTTC CASSYSTRGYLGYTF
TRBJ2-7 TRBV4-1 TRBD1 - TGCGCCAGCAGTCTCGACAGGGGCCGATACGAGCAGTACTTC CASSLDRGRYEQYF